This is a list of T cell receptor beta chains from one sample in a study of cytomegalovirus exposure and HLA in healthy donors. Assay used: immunoSEQ multiplex PCR; TCRdb lists only in-frame clones, some missing. The sample has approximately 130,000 clones, about 74% seen once. The source material was PBMCs. These receptors were taken from a man younger than 45 in good health and CMV-seronegative. Each CDR3 is given without its conserved first and last residue.

CDR3: ASSFVDRGRAF; V: TRBV7-9; J: TRBJ1-1
CDR3: ASSSTGGSGNTIY; V: TRBV28; J: TRBJ1-3
CDR3: ASSDTSGTDTQY; V: TRBV6-5; J: TRBJ2-3
CDR3: ATAEINYGYT; V: TRBV7-9; J: TRBJ1-2
CDR3: ASSLGYGTAYEQY; V: TRBV11-3; J: TRBJ2-7
CDR3: ASSQDHREASTDTQY; V: TRBV4-1; J: TRBJ2-3
CDR3: ASESGGTYEQY; V: TRBV28; J: TRBJ2-7
CDR3: AWSVRWGVNLGYGYT; V: TRBV30; J: TRBJ1-2
CDR3: ASSLAGRQGYEQY; V: TRBV7-6; J: TRBJ2-7
CDR3: ASSAEGHTEAF; V: TRBV9; J: TRBJ1-1
CDR3: ASSLSPGEAF; V: TRBV28; J: TRBJ1-1
CDR3: ASSLATGAGNTIY; V: TRBV7-9; J: TRBJ1-3
CDR3: ASRSKRNEQF; V: TRBV28; J: TRBJ2-1
CDR3: ASSPGLAFQETQY; V: TRBV11-2; J: TRBJ2-5
CDR3: ASGLTRTSYEQY; V: TRBV7-9; J: TRBJ2-7
CDR3: ASSSLLPPRGLAGYT; V: TRBV5-1; J: TRBJ1-2
CDR3: AWYRGYGYT; V: TRBV30; J: TRBJ1-2
CDR3: ASSSGQGNQPQH; V: TRBV7-9; J: TRBJ1-5
CDR3: ASSLVQETQY; V: TRBV7-2; J: TRBJ2-5
CDR3: ASSLEVNTEAF; V: TRBV6-4; J: TRBJ1-1
CDR3: ASSPRLGTNEKLF; V: TRBV9; J: TRBJ1-4
CDR3: AWSVTQGVNNEQF; V: TRBV30; J: TRBJ2-1
CDR3: ASSIGQYNEQF; V: TRBV19; J: TRBJ2-1
CDR3: ASSLGARTEAF; V: TRBV27; J: TRBJ1-1
CDR3: AWSAGIGQPQH; V: TRBV30; J: TRBJ1-5
CDR3: ASSLHEVSHEQY; V: TRBV14; J: TRBJ2-7
CDR3: SVALLGSRKEAF; V: TRBV29-1; J: TRBJ1-1
CDR3: ASRIGGDIQY; V: TRBV19; J: TRBJ2-4
CDR3: ASSDRVYGYT; V: TRBV28; J: TRBJ1-2
CDR3: ASSQDWEAGELF; V: TRBV7-2; J: TRBJ2-2
CDR3: SVDSTGLGETQY; V: TRBV29-1; J: TRBJ2-5
CDR3: ASGSGGAGLEGYT; V: TRBV6-5; J: TRBJ1-2
CDR3: ASSRFQGVVTDTQY; V: TRBV19; J: TRBJ2-3
CDR3: AWSVGGFNTEAF; V: TRBV30; J: TRBJ1-1
CDR3: ASSVWTSAGELF; V: TRBV19; J: TRBJ2-2
CDR3: ASSYGQGANTGELF; V: TRBV19; J: TRBJ2-2
CDR3: ASSVEGLIGGFQYYGYT; V: TRBV9; J: TRBJ1-2